The text below deals with one TCR beta chain. Produced via immunoSEQ multiplex PCR; TCRdb's table is partial and in-frame only. The table includes about 78,000 clones, 84% detected once. The sample originates from a study of identifying expanded T cells in peripheral blood. From germline, CDR1 is SEHNR and CDR2 FQNEAQ (reference sequence). The V and J ends lost 3 bases and 1 base, in that order; junction bases with no gene match: 2. This CDR3 spans 14 amino acids. Input material: blood. The TCR originated in a person aged 18 to 75 in good health. The rearrangement joins TRBV7-9 to TRBJ1-1; TRBD1 matches 7 bases. Written as DNA, the CDR3 is TGTGCCAGCAGCTTGGGGACAGAGAACACTGAAGCTTTCTTT. This translates into CASSLGTENTEAFF.